A single sample gave rise to the 28 T cell receptor beta chains below, sequenced in a study of beta chain features in type 1 diabetes. Study outcomes and limitations: Significant though moderate, a shortening of TCRB CDR3s appeared in all four CD4+ subsets of Type 1 diabetes patients.

All of the isolated RNA was reverse transcribed, so expressed TCRB transcripts were sequenced. Profiled with immunoSEQ multiplex PCR; TCRdb holds only in-frame clones, not every one. Counted here are 310,000 or so clones, over 14% occurring once; the ten biggest clones make up less than 0.02%. These receptors lack a known antigen. The source material was naive CD4+ T cells from blood. These receptor sequences come from a young man with type 1 diabetes.

Here the CDR3 reads CSVSPSGYTGELFF. CDR3 coding DNA: TGCAGCGTAAGTCCTAGCGGCTACACCGGGGAGCTGTTTTTT. The V gene is TRBV29-1, the J gene TRBJ2-2, with 7 bases matching TRBD2. The CDR3 covers 14 residues. CDR1 is SQVTM, CDR2 ANQGSEA, per germline. The V segment lost 6 bases and the J segment 3 bases; nucleotides outside the gene matches: 7.

J is TRBJ1-2 and V is TRBV9; D is perhaps TRBD1 (6 bases). V dropped 4 bases and J dropped 8 bases, with 27 bases sitting between them. Germline loops: CDR1 SGDLS, CDR2 YYNGEE. The CDR3 consists of 17 residues. The CDR3 loop is CASSLLAQQGTKGGYTF. For the CDR3, the DNA is TGTGCCAGCAGCCTTCTCGCGCAACAGGGTACTAAAGGAGGCTACACCTTC.

V gene TRBV6-5 combines with J gene TRBJ1-5; perhaps TRBD1 as D (5 bases). From germline, CDR1 is MNHEY and CDR2 SVGAGI. V dropped 0 bases and J dropped 3 bases, with 9 bases sitting between them. The CDR3 extends over 15 amino acids. The CDR3 is CASSYSIQANQPQHF. In DNA form, the CDR3 reads TGTGCCAGCAGTTACTCGATACAGGCCAATCAGCCCCAGCATTTT.

This clone was counted only a few times. V gene TRBV29-1 combines with J gene TRBJ2-3, with 12 bases fitting TRBD1. Germline lookup yields CDR1 SQVTM and CDR2 ANQGSEA. The CDR3 is made up of 14 amino acids. The J segment lost 0 bases and the V segment lost 7 bases, leaving 2 bases of the junction unmatched. CDR3 in DNA: TGCAGCGCGGGGACAGGGGGCAGCACAGATACGCAGTATTTT. This sequence encodes CSAGTGGSTDTQYF.

V is TRBV18 and J is TRBJ1-1; D may be TRBD1 (5 bases). V lost 4 bases and J 0 bases, leaving 12 bases between the germline ends. CDR1 is KGHSH, CDR2 LQKENI, per germline. CDR3 length: 15 amino acids. For the CDR3, the DNA is TGTGCCAGCTCACTAAGTGGGGGGATGAACACTGAAGCTTTCTTT. Translating it yields CASSLSGGMNTEAFF.

The rearrangement uses TRBV20-1 and TRBJ2-7; 7 bases line up with TRBD1. The CDR3 spans 11 residues. Losses at the gene ends were 5 bases for V and 3 bases for J; bases not matched to a gene: 1. Looked up from germline, CDR1 is DFQATT and CDR2 is SNEGSKA (reference sequence). The CDR3 DNA follows: TGCAGTGCTTGGGACAGCTACGAGCAGTACTTC. This gives the protein CSAWDSYEQYF.

V and J are TRBV28 and TRBJ1-5; TRBD1 might be the D (6 bases). The germline gives CDR1 MDHEN, CDR2 SYDVKM. This CDR3 is 14 amino acids long. V shed 3 bases and J shed 6 bases, with 12 bases lying between them. DNA for the CDR3: TGTGCCAGCAGTTTTCAGGGGTCGGTTCAGCCCCAGCATTTT. This sequence encodes CASSFQGSVQPQHF.

The V and J genes are TRBV4-2 and TRBJ2-1; D is possibly TRBD2 (5 bases). V gave up 4 bases and J gave up 8 bases, with 15 bases separating them. CDR3 size: 14 residues. CDR1 and CDR2 (germline): LGHNA, YNFKEQ. In DNA form, the CDR3 reads TGTGCCAGCAGCCCCGAAACGGGGTTGGATGAGCAGTTCTTC. Residues: CASSPETGLDEQFF.

The chain links TRBV28 to TRBJ2-7, with D maybe TRBD1 (5 bases). V lost 2 bases, J lost 5 bases, and 16 bases lay in between. The germline V gene has CDR1 MDHEN and CDR2 SYDVKM. The CDR3 is 15 residues long. The CDR3: CASSLTTLQVDEQYF. CDR3 DNA: TGTGCCAGCAGTTTAACCACATTACAGGTCGACGAGCAGTACTTC.

The chain carries TRBV5-1 and TRBJ2-6; D not certain. Germline CDR1 SGHRS, CDR2 YFSETQ. The CDR3 spans 16 residues. Trimming took off 0 bases at V and 1 base at J, with 8 bases between the two ends. CDR3 region: CASSLAGASGANVLTF. The CDR3 DNA is TGCGCCAGCAGCTTGGCAGGCGCTTCTGGGGCCAACGTCCTGACTTTC.

This chain uses TRBV7-9 with TRBJ1-2; D remains unclear. The CDR3 contains 15 residues. Trimming removed 1 base at V and 2 bases at J, with 11 bases between. Germline CDR1 is SEHNR and CDR2 is FQNEAQ (reference sequence). CDR3 sequence reads: CASSLGGGRNYGYTF. CDR3 coding DNA: TGTGCCAGCAGCTTAGGGGGAGGTCGAAACTATGGCTACACCTTC.

The V and J genes are TRBV5-4 and TRBJ1-2; D is perhaps TRBD1 (5 bases). The CDR3 totals 15 residues. V dropped 3 bases and J dropped 4 bases, with 16 bases sitting between them. Germline lookup yields CDR1 SGHNT and CDR2 YYREEE (reference sequence). For the CDR3, the DNA is TGTGCCAGCAGCTCTGCCGGGGGATCGAGCTATGGCTACACCTTC. Its protein product is CASSSAGGSSYGYTF.

This clone was counted only a few times. This chain uses TRBV21-1 with TRBJ1-2; the table's D gene call, TRBD1, was not cross checked with the DNA. TRBV21-1 is a pseudogene segment. CDR3 size: 14 residues. CDR3 loop: CASRDSQANYGYTF. CDR3 DNA sequence: TGTGCCAGCAGAGACAGCCAAGCTAACTATGGCTACACCTTC.

This chain connects TRBV5-1 to TRBJ2-3, with 13 nucleotides matching TRBD2. The CDR3 has 17 amino acids. The V and J ends lost 0 bases and 2 bases, in that order; junction bases with no gene match: 3. CDR1 and CDR2 from the germline V gene are SGHRS and YFSETQ. The CDR3, as DNA: TGCGCCAGCAGCTTGGTGACTAGCGGGAGGCCCACAGATACGCAGTATTTT. Its translation is CASSLVTSGRPTDTQYF. The full variable domain, with the rest looked up from reference TRBV5-1 and TRBJ2-3, is KAGVTQTPRYLIKTRGQQVTLSCSPISGHRSVSWYQQTPGQGLQFLFEYFSETQRNKGNFPGRFSGRQFSNSRSEMNVSTLELGDSALYLCASSLVTSGRPTDTQYFGPGTRLTVL.

This clone was seen more than once but under ten times. This sequence joins TRBV7-6 and TRBJ2-1, with D possibly matching TRBD2 (6 bases). Trimming cost V 5 bases and J 10 bases, with 18 bases left between them. CDR3 length: 14 residues. Germline assignment: CDR1 SGHVS and CDR2 FNYEAQ. The CDR3 region has the DNA TGTGCCAGCAGCAAGAGCCGGGACTTAAAAGAGCAGTTCTTC. It yields the protein CASSKSRDLKEQFF.

This clone came up a few times. The V call is TRBV4-3, the J call TRBJ2-7; weak D call: TRBD2 (6 bases). V was cut by 1 base and J by 3 bases, with 16 bases left in between. The CDR3 runs 16 residues. CDR1 and CDR2 from the germline V gene are LGHNA and YSLEER. The CDR3 loop reads CASSQATAGGGYEQYF. CDR3 in DNA: TGCGCCAGCAGCCAAGCTACGGCCGGGGGAGGCTACGAGCAGTACTTC.

The chain links TRBV29-1 to TRBJ2-7, with 8 bases lining up with TRBD2. The CDR3 runs 12 residues. The V segment lost 4 bases and the J segment 7 bases; nucleotides outside the gene matches: 6. Germline loops: CDR1 SQVTM, CDR2 ANQGSEA. The CDR3 region has the DNA TGCAGCGTTGGCGGGGGGAGGGGGGAGCAGTACTTC. Translation gives CSVGGGRGEQYF.

The chain joins TRBV6-5 to TRBJ2-6, with D uncertain. This CDR3 is built from 15 residues. V gave up 0 bases and J gave up 2 bases, with 5 bases separating them. Germline lookup yields CDR1 MNHEY and CDR2 SVGAGI. The CDR3 protein is CASSYSAAGANVLTF. The CDR3 region has the DNA TGTGCCAGCAGTTACTCGGCAGCTGGGGCCAACGTCCTGACTTTC.

The V gene is TRBV28, the J gene TRBJ2-7, with no clear D. CDR3 size: 12 residues. The germline gives CDR1 MDHEN, CDR2 SYDVKM. Between the trimmed V and J ends, which lost 11 bases and 5 bases, there was a span of 16 bases. The CDR3 reads CAVLRDGHEQYF. Written as DNA, the CDR3 is TGTGCCGTCCTCAGAGATGGGCACGAGCAGTACTTC.

The V call is TRBV30, the J call TRBJ1-1; D unclear. Germline-derived CDR1 and CDR2 are GTSNPN and SVGIG (reference sequence). The CDR3 is 14 residues long. With 4 bases removed from V and 2 bases from J, the gap between germline ends came to 14 bases. Written as DNA, the CDR3 is TGTGCCTGGATCGACGTAACAGAAAACACTGAAGCTTTCTTT. As protein: CAWIDVTENTEAFF.

This chain connects TRBV4-2 to TRBJ2-1, with D tentatively TRBD2 (5 bases). The CDR3 is made up of 14 amino acids. From germline, CDR1 is LGHNA and CDR2 YNFKEQ. Trimming pared 0 bases from V and 8 bases from J, leaving 11 bases between. CDR3 region: CASSQEEGRHEQFF. CDR3 nucleotide sequence: TGTGCCAGCAGCCAAGAAGAGGGCCGGCATGAGCAGTTCTTC.

Only a few counts were recorded for this clone. This chain joins TRBV18 and TRBJ1-6; 7 bases agree with TRBD1. Germline V lookup: CDR1 KGHSH, CDR2 LQKENI. V shed 0 bases, J shed 8 bases, and the junction held 7 bases outside the gene matches. The CDR3 contains 16 residues. The CDR3 loop is CASSPPRGLLHSPLHF. DNA of the CDR3: TGTGCCAGCTCACCACCGAGGGGGCTTTTACATTCACCCCTCCACTTT.

The table lists this clone with a few counts. The chain uses TRBV29-1 and TRBJ1-1; D is undetermined. The CDR3 extends over 13 amino acids. Germline CDR1 and CDR2: SQVTM and ANQGSEA. V gave up 0 bases and J gave up 10 bases, with 15 bases separating them. CDR3 in DNA: TGCAGCGTTGAAGATCGAAGAGGGTGGGGAGCTTTCTTT. Translated, it gives CSVEDRRGWGAFF.

The chain links TRBV4-3 to TRBJ1-1; D is undetermined. V was trimmed by 1 base and J by 6 bases, leaving 9 bases between them. The CDR3 runs to 13 residues. The V gene's germline CDR1 is LGHNA and CDR2 YSLEER. The DNA of the CDR3 is TGCGCCAGCAGCCAAGTCGCCGGGGCTGAAGCTTTCTTT. It codes for CASSQVAGAEAFF.

A few counts support this clone. The sample has other DNA sequences that encode this CDR3 too. The CDR3 nucleotides read TGCGCCAGCAGCCTCGAAGAGACCCAGTACTTC. It yields the protein CASSLEETQYF. This sequence joins TRBV5-1 and TRBJ2-5; no clear D gene. This CDR3 region has 11 residues. The germline gives CDR1 SGHRS, CDR2 YFSETQ. V gave up 4 bases and J gave up 3 bases, with 4 bases separating them.

The chain links TRBV5-1 to TRBJ1-1, with 7 positions matching TRBD1. Germline trimming cut 0 bases from V and 4 bases from J; bases unmatched to any gene: 9. The CDR3 spans 16 residues. From germline, CDR1 is SGHRS and CDR2 YFSETQ. In nucleotides, the CDR3 is TGCGCCAGCAGCTTGGCCGGGGCAGGGGGTGGCACTGAAGCTTTCTTT. Encoded protein: CASSLAGAGGGTEAFF.

V is TRBV30 and J is TRBJ1-4, with D unresolved. Germline assignment: CDR1 GTSNPN and CDR2 SVGIG (reference sequence). This CDR3 is 11 amino acids long. V lost 3 bases and J 8 bases, leaving 7 bases between the germline ends. CDR3 loop: CAWSPREKLFF. In nucleotides, the CDR3 is TGTGCCTGGAGCCCCAGGGAAAAACTGTTTTTT. Combining the CDR3 with reference TRBV30 and TRBJ1-4 gives the whole variable domain SQTIHQWPATLVQPVGSPLSLECTVEGTSNPNLYWYRQAAGRGLQLLFYSVGIGQISSEVPQNLSASRPQDRQFILSSKKLLLSDSGFYLCAWSPREKLFFGSGTQLSVL.

This clone showed up just a few times. The rearrangement uses TRBV28 and TRBJ2-5, with TRBD1 identical over 12 bases. There are 17 residues in the CDR3. Per germline, CDR1 MDHEN and CDR2 SYDVKM. Losses at the gene ends were 2 bases for V and 1 base for J; bases not matched to a gene: 5. This CDR3 reads CASSLGTGGLLQETQYF. DNA for the CDR3: TGTGCCAGCAGTTTAGGGACAGGGGGCCTACTCCAAGAGACCCAGTACTTC.